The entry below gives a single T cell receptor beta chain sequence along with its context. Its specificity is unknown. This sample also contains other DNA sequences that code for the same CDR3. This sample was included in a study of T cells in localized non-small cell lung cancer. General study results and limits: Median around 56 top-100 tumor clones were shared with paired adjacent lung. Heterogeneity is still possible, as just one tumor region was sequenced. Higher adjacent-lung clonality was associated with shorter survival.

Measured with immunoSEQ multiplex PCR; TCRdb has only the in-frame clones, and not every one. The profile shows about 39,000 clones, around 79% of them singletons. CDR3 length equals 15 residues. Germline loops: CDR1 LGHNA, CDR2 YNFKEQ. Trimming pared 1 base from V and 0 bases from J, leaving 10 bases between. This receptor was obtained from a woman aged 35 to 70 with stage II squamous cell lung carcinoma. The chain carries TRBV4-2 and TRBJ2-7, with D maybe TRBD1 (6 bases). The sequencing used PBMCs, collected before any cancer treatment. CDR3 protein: CASSQAQGSSYEQYF. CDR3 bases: TGTGCCAGCAGCCAAGCACAGGGAAGCTCCTACGAGCAGTACTTC.